This TCR beta chain stems from a study of lymphopenia after photon versus proton radiotherapy. General study results and limits: Proton therapy kept repertoires fairly stable, unlike photons, which gained effector/memory cells. In patients who died, overall survival fell as post-nadir TCR diversity dropped more. Oligoclonal CD8+ Temra expansion after nadir drove photon patients' diversity drop. Better survival with proton therapy was suggested as possible, not demonstrated.

Method: immunoSEQ multiplex PCR; TCRdb's copy keeps in-frame clones and lacks some. The sample has approximately 80,000 clones; more than 70% are singletons. Trimming took 6 bases from V and 0 from J, leaving 9 bases between them. This CDR3 has 14 residues. The germline gives CDR1 SEHNR, CDR2 FQNEAQ (reference sequence). A remark on this clone: Its antigen is still unknown.

The sequence came from a man aged 55 to 70 with pancreatic cancer. The chain has TRBV7-9 and TRBJ1-5; the D is unclear. Here the sequenced sample was peripheral blood, taken from a patient treated with proton-based radiotherapy. In nucleotides, the CDR3 is TGTGCCAGCAGTTTCGGGAGTAGCAATCAGCCCCAGCATTTT. The encoded protein is CASSFGSSNQPQHF.